This record looks at one TCR beta chain sequence and its context. Antigen specificity is unknown. Germline is not matched at one junction end, which may reflect a read error. No cell sorting was done before RNA was extracted from the tissue. This entry is derived from a study of tumor and adjacent non-tumor tissue in lung cancer. This CDR3 has 14 amino acids. Germline V gene sequence: CDR1 DFQATT, CDR2 SNEGSKA (reference sequence). TCRbeta libraries were built with three rounds of nested PCR, modified from ARM-PCR. One entry per CDR3 protein, called by TCRdb with MiXCR from the multiplex PCR reads. The sample comprises about 200,000 distinct CDR3 sequences, 71% of which are singletons, and around 27% rests with the top ten. Broader study findings: Tumor repertoires had a smaller top 100 clone share than normal lung. Compared with tumor, normal lung showed significantly lower TCR diversity.

Material for sequencing was lung tumor tissue. The TCR originated in a man between 60 and 75 years old with non-small cell lung cancer. V usage is TRBV20-1 and J usage is TRBJ2-1; D is undetermined. CDR3 DNA sequence: TGCAGTGCTAGAGGAGCAGTAAACTACAATGTGCAGTTATTC. Its protein is CSARGAVNYNVQLF.